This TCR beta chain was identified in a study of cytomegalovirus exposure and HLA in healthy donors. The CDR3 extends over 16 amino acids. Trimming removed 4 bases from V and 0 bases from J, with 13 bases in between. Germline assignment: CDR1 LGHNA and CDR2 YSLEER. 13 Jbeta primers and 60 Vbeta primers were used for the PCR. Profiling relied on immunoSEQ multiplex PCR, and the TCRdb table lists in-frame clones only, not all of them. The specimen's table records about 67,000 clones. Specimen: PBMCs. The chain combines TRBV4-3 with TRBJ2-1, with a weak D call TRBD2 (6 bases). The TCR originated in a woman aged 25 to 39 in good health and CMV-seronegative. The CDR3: CASSRGLLSSYNEQFF. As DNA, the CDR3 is TGCGCCAGCAGCCGAGGACTATTGAGCTCCTACAATGAGCAGTTCTTC.